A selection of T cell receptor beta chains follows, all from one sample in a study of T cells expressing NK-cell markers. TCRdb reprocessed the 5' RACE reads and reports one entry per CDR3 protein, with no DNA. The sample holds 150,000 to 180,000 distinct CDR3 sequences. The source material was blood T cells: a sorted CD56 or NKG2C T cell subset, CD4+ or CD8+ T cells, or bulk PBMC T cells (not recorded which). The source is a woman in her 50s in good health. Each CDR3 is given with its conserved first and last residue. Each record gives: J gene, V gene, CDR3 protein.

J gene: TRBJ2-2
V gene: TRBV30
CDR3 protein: CAWIQAGENTGELFF

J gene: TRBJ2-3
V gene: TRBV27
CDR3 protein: CASSRRDSTDTQYF

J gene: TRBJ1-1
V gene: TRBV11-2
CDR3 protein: CASSLGMRPTEAFF

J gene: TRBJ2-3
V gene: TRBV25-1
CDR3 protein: CASSGADDTQYF

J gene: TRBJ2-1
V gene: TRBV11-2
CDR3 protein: CASSSSYEQFF

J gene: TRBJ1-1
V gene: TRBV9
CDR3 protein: CASSVVGGLNTEAFF

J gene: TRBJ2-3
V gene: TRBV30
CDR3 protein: CALSSGTASTDTQYF

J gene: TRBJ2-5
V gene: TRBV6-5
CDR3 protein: CASSYRGGETQYF

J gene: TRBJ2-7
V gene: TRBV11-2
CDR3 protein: CASQGAEPTYEQYF

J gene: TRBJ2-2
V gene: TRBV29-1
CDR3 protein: CSVGDSTNTGELFF

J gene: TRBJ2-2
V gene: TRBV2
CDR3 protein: CAIQVGELFFF

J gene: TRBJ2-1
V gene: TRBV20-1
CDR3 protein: CSANSGSLVNEQFF

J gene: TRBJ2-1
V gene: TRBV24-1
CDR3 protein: CATGTPTYNEQFF

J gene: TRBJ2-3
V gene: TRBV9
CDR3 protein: CASSSPSGNTDTQYF

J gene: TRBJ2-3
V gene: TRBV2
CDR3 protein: CASSFDFREEGDTQYF

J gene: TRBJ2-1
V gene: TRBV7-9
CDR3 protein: CASIAQGQGSSEQFF

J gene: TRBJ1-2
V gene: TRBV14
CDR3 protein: CASSQAGADYGYTF

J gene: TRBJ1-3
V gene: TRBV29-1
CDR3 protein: CSVETGHSGNTIYF

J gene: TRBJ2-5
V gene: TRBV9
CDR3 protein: CASSVVQGLAEQETQYF

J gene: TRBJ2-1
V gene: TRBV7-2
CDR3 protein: CASSLEAGPRHEQFF

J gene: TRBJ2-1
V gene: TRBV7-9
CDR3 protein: CASSFMGGGVYGQFF

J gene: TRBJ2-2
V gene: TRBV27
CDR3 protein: CASSQAGTSSTGELFF

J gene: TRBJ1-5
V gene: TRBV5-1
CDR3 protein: CASSLGPGGTYQPQHF

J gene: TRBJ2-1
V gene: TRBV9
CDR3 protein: CASSTSGRPPGHEQFF

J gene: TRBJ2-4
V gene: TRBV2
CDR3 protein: CASSEALAGVVDIQYF

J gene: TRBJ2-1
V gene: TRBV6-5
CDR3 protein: CASRQGPSSYNEQFF

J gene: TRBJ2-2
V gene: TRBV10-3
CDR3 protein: CAISEGRLANTGEVFF

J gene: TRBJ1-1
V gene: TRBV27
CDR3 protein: CASSLLYGNEAFF

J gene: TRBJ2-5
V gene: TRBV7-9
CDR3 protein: CASSITSEQETQYF

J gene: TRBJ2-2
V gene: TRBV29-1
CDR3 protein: CSVRLATGELFF

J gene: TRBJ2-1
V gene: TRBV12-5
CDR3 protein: CASGTHTGADEQFF

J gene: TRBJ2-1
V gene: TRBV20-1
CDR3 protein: CSARSQTDGDNEQFF

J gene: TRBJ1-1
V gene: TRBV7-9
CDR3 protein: CASSLEAGGDEAFF

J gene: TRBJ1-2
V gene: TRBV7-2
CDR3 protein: CASSPRPGDGYTF

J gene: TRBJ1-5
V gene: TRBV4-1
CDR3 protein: CASSHRQGLGQPQHF